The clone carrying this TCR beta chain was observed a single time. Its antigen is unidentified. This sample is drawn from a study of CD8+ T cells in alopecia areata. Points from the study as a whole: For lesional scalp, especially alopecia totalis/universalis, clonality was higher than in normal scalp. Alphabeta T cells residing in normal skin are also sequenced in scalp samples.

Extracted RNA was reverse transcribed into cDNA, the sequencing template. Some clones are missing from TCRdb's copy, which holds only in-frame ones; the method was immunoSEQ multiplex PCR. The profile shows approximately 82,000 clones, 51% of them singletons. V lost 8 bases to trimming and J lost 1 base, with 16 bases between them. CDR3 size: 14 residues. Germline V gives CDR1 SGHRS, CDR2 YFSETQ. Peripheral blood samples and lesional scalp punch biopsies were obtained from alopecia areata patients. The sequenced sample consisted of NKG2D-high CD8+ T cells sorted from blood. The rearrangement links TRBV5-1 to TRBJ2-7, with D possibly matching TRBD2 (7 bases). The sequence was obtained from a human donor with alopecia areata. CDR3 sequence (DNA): TGCGCCAGTTCGGGGGGCGAGCGGTCCTACGAGCAGTACTTC. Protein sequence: CASSGGERSYEQYF. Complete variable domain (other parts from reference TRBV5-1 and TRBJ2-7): KAGVTQTPRYLIKTRGQQVTLSCSPISGHRSVSWYQQTPGQGLQFLFEYFSETQRNKGNFPGRFSGRQFSNSRSEMNVSTLELGDSALYLCASSGGERSYEQYFGPGTRLTVT.